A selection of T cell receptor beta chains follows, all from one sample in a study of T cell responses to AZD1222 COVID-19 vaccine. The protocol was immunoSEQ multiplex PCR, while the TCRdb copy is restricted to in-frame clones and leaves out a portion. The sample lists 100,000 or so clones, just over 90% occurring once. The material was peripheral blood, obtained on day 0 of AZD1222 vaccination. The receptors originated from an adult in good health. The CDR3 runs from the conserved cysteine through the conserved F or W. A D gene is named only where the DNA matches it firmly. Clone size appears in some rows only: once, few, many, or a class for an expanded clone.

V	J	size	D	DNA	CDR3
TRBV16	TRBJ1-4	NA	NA	TGTGCCAGCAGCCCAAGATTAACGGGGGGAGAAAAACTGTTTTTT	CASSPRLTGGEKLFF
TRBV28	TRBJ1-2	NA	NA	TGTGCCAGCAGTTTTCTCGGACAAGACGAATATGGCTACACCTTC	CASSFLGQDEYGYTF
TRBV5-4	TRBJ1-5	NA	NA	TGTGCCAGCAGCCAGTATGGGGAAAATCAGCCCCAGCATTTT	CASSQYGENQPQHF
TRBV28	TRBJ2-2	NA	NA	TGTGCCAGCAGTTTAGCCGGGGCGAACACCGGGGAGCTGTTTTTT	CASSLAGANTGELFF
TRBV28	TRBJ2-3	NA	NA	TGTGCCAGCATTGGGAACACAGATACGCAGTATTTT	CASIGNTDTQYF
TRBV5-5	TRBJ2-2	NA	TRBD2	TGTGCCAGCAGCTTGACAGCGGGGGTGAACACCGGGGAGCTGTTTTTT	CASSLTAGVNTGELFF
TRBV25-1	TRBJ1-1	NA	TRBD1	TGTGCCAGCAGCCGGGGGGGGACAGCGAACACTGAAGCTTTCTTT	CASSRGGTANTEAFF
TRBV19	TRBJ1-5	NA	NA	TGTGCCAGTAGTATAGATCGGGCGGTTCATCAGCCCCAGCATTTT	CASSIDRAVHQPQHF
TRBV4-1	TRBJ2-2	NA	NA	TGCGCCAGCAGCCAATGGTACCGCCCCTCGGACACCGGGGAGCTGTTTTTT	CASSQWYRPSDTGELFF
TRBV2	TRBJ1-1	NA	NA	TGTGCCAGCAGTGCTGGGGGCTCGAACACTGAAGCTTTCTTT	CASSAGGSNTEAFF
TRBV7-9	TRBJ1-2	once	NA	TGTGCCAGCACCCGACTCCCCTTTTACACCTTC	CASTRLPFYTF
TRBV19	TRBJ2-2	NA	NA	TGTGCCAGTACCGTGGGGAGTCGCGGGGAGCTGTTTTTT	CASTVGSRGELFF
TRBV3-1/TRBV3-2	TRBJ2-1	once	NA	TGTGCCAGCAGCCAAAGCCGATACAATGAGCAGTTCTTC	CASSQSRYNEQFF
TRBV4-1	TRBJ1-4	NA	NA	TGCGCCAGCAGCCAATTAGGGACCCCTGGAGAAAAACTGTTTTTT	CASSQLGTPGEKLFF
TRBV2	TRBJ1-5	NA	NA	TGTGCCAGCAGTGAAGGGATAACAGTACAGCCCCAGCATTTT	CASSEGITVQPQHF
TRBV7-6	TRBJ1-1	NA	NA	TGTGCCAGCAGCTCTTTATTGGGTGAAGCTTTCTTT	CASSSLLGEAFF
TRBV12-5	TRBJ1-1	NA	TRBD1	TGTGCTAGTGTTAAGCCGGGACAGGGGGCGTATAGGGTTGAAGCTTTCTTT	CASVKPGQGAYRVEAFF
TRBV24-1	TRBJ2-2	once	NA	TGTGCCACCAGTGATTTAGCTGGCAGATACACCGGGGAGCTGTTTTTT	CATSDLAGRYTGELFF
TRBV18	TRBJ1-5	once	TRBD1	TGTGCCAGCTCACCAAACCCGGACAGGGAGAGCAATCAGCCCCAGCATTTT	CASSPNPDRESNQPQHF
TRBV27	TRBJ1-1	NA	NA	TGTGCCAGCAGTTCTTCCCTCTCAGGGTGGACTGAAGCTTTCTTT	CASSSSLSGWTEAFF
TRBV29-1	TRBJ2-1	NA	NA	TGCAGCGCCCTACACAGGGAGGGGGGGAATGAGCAGTTCTTC	CSALHREGGNEQFF
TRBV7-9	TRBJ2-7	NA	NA	TGTGCCAGCAGCCTCCCCCGCCGGAGCGAGCAGTACTTC	CASSLPRRSEQYF
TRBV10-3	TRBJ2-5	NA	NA	TGTGCCATCGATCCTGGCGGTGGTGGGACCCAGTACTTC	CAIDPGGGGTQYF
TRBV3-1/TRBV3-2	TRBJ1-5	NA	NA	TGTGCCAGCAGCCAAGATAGGGAAGCCAATCAGCCCCAGCATTTT	CASSQDREANQPQHF
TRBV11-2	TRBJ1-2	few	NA	TGTGCCAGCAGCTTAGATGTAGGACCATATGGCTACACCTTC	CASSLDVGPYGYTF
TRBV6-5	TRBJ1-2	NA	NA	TGTGCCGCACCAGGGGCCTATGGCTACACCTTC	CAAPGAYGYTF
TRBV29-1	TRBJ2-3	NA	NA	TGCAGCGCCACTACCCGACAGGAGTCGAGCACAGATACGCAGTATTTT	CSATTRQESSTDTQYF